The present TCR beta chain was sequenced within a study of T cell responses to AZD1222 COVID-19 vaccine. The repertoire was sequenced with immunoSEQ multiplex PCR; TCRdb's copy has only in-frame clones and lacks some. The table includes around 100,000 clones, about 88% detected once. Trimming cost V 0 bases and J 9 bases, with 9 bases left between them. This CDR3 contains 12 residues. Germline lookup yields CDR1 SGHRS and CDR2 YFSETQ. This clone was seen once. The V call is TRBV5-1, the J call TRBJ1-2; TRBD1 is a possible D gene (5 bases). This clonotype was obtained from an adult in good health. The specimen was peripheral blood, collected on day 0 of AZD1222 vaccination. The CDR3 here is CASSLVGGSYTF. In nucleotides, the CDR3 is TGCGCCAGCAGCTTGGTCGGGGGTAGCTACACCTTC.